This T cell receptor (beta chain) was sequenced during a study of blood T cell repertoires in COVID-19. Some clones are missing from TCRdb's copy, which holds only in-frame ones; the method was immunoSEQ multiplex PCR. The table lists roughly 420,000 clones, around nine tenths of them singletons. This clone was counted between two and nine times. Sequences were obtained from PBMCs or T cells enriched from blood (not recorded which). This clonotype was obtained from a woman aged 25 to 39 with acute COVID-19.

The DNA for the CDR3 is TGTGCCAGCTCACCACCCGGAACTAGCGGCGCAGATACGCAGTATTTT. Translating gives CASSPPGTSGADTQYF. The chain employs TRBV18 and TRBJ2-3; 8 nucleotides align to TRBD2. The CDR3 has 16 residues. Germline loops: CDR1 KGHSH, CDR2 LQKENI. V lost 0 bases to trimming and J lost 4 bases; unmatched junction nucleotides: 6.